These T cell receptor beta chains were read from a single sample in a study of CXCR3-negative and CXCR3-positive naive CD8 T cells. TCRdb reanalyzed the 5' RACE reads and collapses them to one entry per CDR3 protein, without DNA. The sample table sets out tens of thousands of distinct CDR3 sequences. Sequencing was done on a sample of naive CXCR3- CD8+ T cells from blood. The source is a human donor in good health. Some clones in this sample may be carry-over from other donors' samples. The CDR3 runs from the conserved cysteine through the conserved F or W. Clone size is not always given. Where it is, it says once, few, many or a class for expanded clones.

V gene	clone size	J gene	CDR3 protein
TRBV29-1	NA	TRBJ2-7	CSVVSGGSYEQYF
TRBV20-1	NA	TRBJ2-7	CSARATGVYEQYF
TRBV5-5	NA	TRBJ1-1	CASSLSGGPEAFF
TRBV10-3	NA	TRBJ2-3	CAISEALAGTDTQYF
TRBV7-9	NA	TRBJ1-3	CASSLPSGDMVRNTIYF
TRBV29-1	NA	TRBJ2-1	CSLSSYNEQFF
TRBV7-9	NA	TRBJ1-1	CASGTNRDTEAFF
TRBV2	NA	TRBJ2-7	CAVMGPSGGYEQYF
TRBV6-1	NA	TRBJ1-1	CASSEPGFMNTEAFF
TRBV7-9	NA	TRBJ2-7	CASSLVGQGSHEQYF
TRBV28	NA	TRBJ2-4	CASSLGRGPVGNIQYF
TRBV7-9	NA	TRBJ2-1	CASSYTVDGGNEQFF
TRBV29-1	NA	TRBJ1-2	CSVEDRQTSNYGYTF
TRBV27	NA	TRBJ1-4	CASRPPGTTTNEKLFF
TRBV29-1	NA	TRBJ2-1	CSVVFGGHPSGNEQFF
TRBV2	NA	TRBJ2-7	CASSEAQDYEQYF
TRBV20-1	NA	TRBJ2-7	CSARDLSYEQYF
TRBV9	NA	TRBJ2-5	CASSVEGALVETQYF
TRBV29-1	NA	TRBJ2-3	CSVEELSTDTQYF
TRBV29-1	NA	TRBJ2-7	CSVTGAVSSYEQYF
TRBV7-9	NA	TRBJ1-2	CASSLIETGQPYGYTF
TRBV30	medium-sized	TRBJ2-3	CALTSGRAPSTDTQYF
TRBV4-2	NA	TRBJ2-1	CASSQEAGAAYNEQFF
TRBV6-1	NA	TRBJ2-3	CASSEVSVDTQYF
TRBV6-6	NA	TRBJ2-3	CASSGGNRDSGADTQYF
TRBV28	NA	TRBJ2-1	CASRLTPSDRAIDNEQFF
TRBV29-1	NA	TRBJ2-7	CSVEDVAGSSYEQYF
TRBV7-9	NA	TRBJ2-7	CASSSFATYEQYF
TRBV5-1	NA	TRBJ1-1	CASSLGTGTFF
TRBV10-3	NA	TRBJ2-1	CAISNRGSSYNEQFF
TRBV5-1	NA	TRBJ1-2	CASSPGQLYGYTF
TRBV29-1	NA	TRBJ2-3	CSVLTGTDTQYF